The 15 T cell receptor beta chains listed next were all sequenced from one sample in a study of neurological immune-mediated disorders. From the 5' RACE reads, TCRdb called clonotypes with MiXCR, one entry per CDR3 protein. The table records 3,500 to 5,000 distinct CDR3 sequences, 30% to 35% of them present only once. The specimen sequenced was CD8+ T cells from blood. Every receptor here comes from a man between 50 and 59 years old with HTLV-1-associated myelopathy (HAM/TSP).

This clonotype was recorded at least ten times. The CDR3 protein is CASSELAGGPETQYF. The CDR3 nucleotides are TGTGCCAGCAGTGAACTAGCGGGGGGGCCAGAGACCCAGTACTTC. V gene TRBV6-1 combines with J gene TRBJ2-5; the match to TRBD2 covers 12 bases. Germline V gene data show CDR1 as MNHNS and CDR2 as SASEGT. The V and J ends lost 2 bases and 4 bases, in that order; junction bases with no gene match: 2. The CDR3 spans 15 residues.

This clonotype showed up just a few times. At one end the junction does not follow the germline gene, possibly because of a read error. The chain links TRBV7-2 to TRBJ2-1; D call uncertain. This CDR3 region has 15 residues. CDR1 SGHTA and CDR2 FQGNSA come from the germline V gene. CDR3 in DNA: TGTGCCAACAGCTTAACCGTTGCATGGACGAATGAGCAGTTCTTC. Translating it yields CANSLTVAWTNEQFF.

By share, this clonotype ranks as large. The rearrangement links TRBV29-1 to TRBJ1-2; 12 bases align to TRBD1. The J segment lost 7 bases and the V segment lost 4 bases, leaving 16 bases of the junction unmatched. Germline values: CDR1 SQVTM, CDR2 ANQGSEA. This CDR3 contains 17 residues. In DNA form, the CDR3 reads TGCAGCGTTGGAGCACCGGGACAGGGGGCCGTAGGGGGTGGCTACACCTTC. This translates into CSVGAPGQGAVGGGYTF.

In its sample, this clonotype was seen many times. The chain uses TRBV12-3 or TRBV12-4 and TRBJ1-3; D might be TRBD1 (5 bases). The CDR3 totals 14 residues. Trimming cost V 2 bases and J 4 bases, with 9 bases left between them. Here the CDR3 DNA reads TGTGCCAGCAGTTTAAGAGGGGAAGGAAACACCATATATTTT. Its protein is CASSLRGEGNTIYF.

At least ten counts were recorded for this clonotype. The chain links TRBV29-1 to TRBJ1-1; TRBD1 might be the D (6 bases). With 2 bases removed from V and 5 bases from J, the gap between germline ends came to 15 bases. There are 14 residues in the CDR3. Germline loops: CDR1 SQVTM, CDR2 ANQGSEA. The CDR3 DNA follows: TGCAGCGTTGAATGGGGGGCAGTGGGAACTGAAGCTTTCTTT. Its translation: CSVEWGAVGTEAFF.

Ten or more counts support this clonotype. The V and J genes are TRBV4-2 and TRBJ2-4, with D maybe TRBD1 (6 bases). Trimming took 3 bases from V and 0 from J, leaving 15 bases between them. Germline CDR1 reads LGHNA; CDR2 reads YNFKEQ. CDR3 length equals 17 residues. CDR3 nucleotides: TGTGCCAGCAGCCATCATCGACAGGAGCTAGCCAAAAACATTCAGTACTTC. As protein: CASSHHRQELAKNIQYF.

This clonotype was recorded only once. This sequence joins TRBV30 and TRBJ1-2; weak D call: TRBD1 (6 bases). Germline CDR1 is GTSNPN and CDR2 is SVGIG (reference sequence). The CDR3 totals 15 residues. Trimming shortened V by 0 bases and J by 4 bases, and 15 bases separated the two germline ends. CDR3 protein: CAWSVLEGGSYGYTF. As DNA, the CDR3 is TGTGCCTGGAGTGTACTAGAGGGGGGTAGCTATGGCTACACCTTC.

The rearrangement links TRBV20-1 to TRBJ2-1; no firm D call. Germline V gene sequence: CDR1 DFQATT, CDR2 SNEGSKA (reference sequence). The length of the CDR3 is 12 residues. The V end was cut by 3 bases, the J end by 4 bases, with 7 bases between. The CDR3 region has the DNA TGCAGTGCTAGGTTGGTGTACAATGAGCAGTTCTTC. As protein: CSARLVYNEQFF.

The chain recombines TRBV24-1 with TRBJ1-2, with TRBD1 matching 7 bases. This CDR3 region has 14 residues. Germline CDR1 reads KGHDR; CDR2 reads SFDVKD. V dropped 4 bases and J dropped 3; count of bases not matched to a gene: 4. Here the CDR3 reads CATSEVGTDYGYTF. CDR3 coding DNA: TGTGCCACCAGTGAAGTAGGGACAGACTATGGCTACACCTTC.

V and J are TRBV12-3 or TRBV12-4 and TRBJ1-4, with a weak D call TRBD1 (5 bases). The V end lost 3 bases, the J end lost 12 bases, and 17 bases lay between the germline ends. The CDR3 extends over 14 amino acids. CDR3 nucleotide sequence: TGTGCCAGCAGTTTTAAGGCAGGCCTGGGGGAACTGTTTTTT. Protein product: CASSFKAGLGELFF.

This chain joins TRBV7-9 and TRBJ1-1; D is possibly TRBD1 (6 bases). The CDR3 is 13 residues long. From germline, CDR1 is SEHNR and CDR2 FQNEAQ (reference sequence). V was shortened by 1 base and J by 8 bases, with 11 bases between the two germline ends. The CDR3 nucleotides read TGTGCCAGCAGCTTAGACAGGGTAGGCGAAGCTTTCTTT. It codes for CASSLDRVGEAFF.

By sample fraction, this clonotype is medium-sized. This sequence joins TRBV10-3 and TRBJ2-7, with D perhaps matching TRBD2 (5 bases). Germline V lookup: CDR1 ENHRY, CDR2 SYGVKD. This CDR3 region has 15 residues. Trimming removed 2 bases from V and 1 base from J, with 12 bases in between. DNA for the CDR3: TGTGCCATCAGTGAGGAGCGGCTAACATCCTACGAGCAGTACTTC. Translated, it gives CAISEERLTSYEQYF.

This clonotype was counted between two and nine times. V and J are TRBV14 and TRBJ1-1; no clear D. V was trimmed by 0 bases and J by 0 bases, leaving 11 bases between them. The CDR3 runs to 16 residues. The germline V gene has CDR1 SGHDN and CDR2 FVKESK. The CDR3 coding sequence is TGTGCCAGCAGCCAAGAAGCCAGAGCCATGAACACTGAAGCTTTCTTT. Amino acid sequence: CASSQEARAMNTEAFF.

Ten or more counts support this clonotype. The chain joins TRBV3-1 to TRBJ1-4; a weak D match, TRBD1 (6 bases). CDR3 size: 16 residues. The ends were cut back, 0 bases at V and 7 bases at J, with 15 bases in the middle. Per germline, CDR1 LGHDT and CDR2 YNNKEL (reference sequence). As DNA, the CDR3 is TGTGCCAGCAGCCAAGATCTAGGGGGTGTGGTTGAAAAACTGTTTTTT. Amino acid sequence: CASSQDLGGVVEKLFF.

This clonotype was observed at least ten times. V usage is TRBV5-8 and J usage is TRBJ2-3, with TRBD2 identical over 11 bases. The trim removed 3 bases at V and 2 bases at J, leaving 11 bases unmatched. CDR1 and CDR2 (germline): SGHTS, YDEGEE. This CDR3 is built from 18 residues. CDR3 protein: CASSWKTGTSGFTDTQYF. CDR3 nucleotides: TGTGCCAGCAGCTGGAAAACCGGGACTAGCGGTTTCACAGATACGCAGTATTTT.